This T cell receptor (beta chain) was documented in a study of cytotoxic CD8 clonotypes in ibrutinib-treated CLL. Whole-study context: Recorded responses included around 24 partial and 2 complete; following median around 68 months, approximately 15 stayed remitted and 12 progressed.

Germline V CDR1 and CDR2: SEHNR, FQNEAQ (reference sequence). The CDR3 is made up of 17 amino acids. The ends lost 5 bases at V and 10 bases at J; junction bases unmatched: 17. Method: immunoSEQ multiplex PCR; TCRdb's copy keeps in-frame clones and lacks some. Of about 130,000 clones in the sample, roughly 84% were seen once. General study results and limits: Having risen at ibrutinib response, clonality had fallen back toward baseline by progression. The clonality rise at ibrutinib response reflected private clonotype expansion.

On this clone: Its antigen is as yet unknown.

The chain joins TRBV7-9 to TRBJ2-1; 10 nucleotides align to TRBD2. The material sequenced was PBMCs, taken after 24 months of ibrutinib treatment. The TCR sequence derives from a human donor with chronic lymphocytic leukemia. CDR3: CASSTLTSGSSPGEQFF. CDR3 nucleotides: TGTGCCAGCAGCACCCTGACTAGCGGGTCTTCCCCCGGAGAGCAGTTCTTC.